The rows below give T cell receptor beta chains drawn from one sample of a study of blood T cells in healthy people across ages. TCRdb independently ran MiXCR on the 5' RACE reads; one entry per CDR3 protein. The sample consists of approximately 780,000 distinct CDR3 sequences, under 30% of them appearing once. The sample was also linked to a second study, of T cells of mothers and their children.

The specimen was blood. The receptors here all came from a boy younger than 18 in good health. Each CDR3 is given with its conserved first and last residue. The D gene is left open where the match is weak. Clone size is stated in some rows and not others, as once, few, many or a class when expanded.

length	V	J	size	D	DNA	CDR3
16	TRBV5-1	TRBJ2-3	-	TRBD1	TGCGCCAGCAGCTCCGCGGGGACAGGGTGGACAGATACGCAGTATTTT	CASSSAGTGWTDTQYF
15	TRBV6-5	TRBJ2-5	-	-	TGTGCCAGCAGTCCCCATCGACAGGACAAAGAGACCCAGTACTTC	CASSPHRQDKETQYF
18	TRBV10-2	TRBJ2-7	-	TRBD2	TGCGCCAGCAGTGAGTCGGCTAGCGGGGGCCCAAGCTCCTACGAGCAGTACTTC	CASSESASGGPSSYEQYF
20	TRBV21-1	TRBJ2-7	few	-	TGTGCCAGCAGCAAAGGGGGGGGCGAGGGTCGGGTATGTAACTCCTACGAGCAGTACTTC	CASSKGGGEGRVCNSYEQYF
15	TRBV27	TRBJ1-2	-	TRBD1	TGTGCCAGCAGTTTATTGGAGGGGGCTGTAAGTGGCTACACCTTC	CASSLLEGAVSGYTF
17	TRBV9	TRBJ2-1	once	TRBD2	TGTGCCAGCAGCGGACTAGCGGGAGGGAGCTCCTACAATGAGCAGTTCTTC	CASSGLAGGSSYNEQFF
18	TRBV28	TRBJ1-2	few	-	TGTGCCAGCAGTTTTTTTTTCATGCAGGATGGGCAAGGCTATGGCTACACCTTC	CASSFFFMQDGQGYGYTF
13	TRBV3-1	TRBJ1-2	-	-	TGTGCCAGCAGCCCCGGGACTCGGGAAGGCTACACCTTC	CASSPGTREGYTF
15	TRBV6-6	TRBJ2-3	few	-	TGTGCCAGCAGTTCGGAACTAGATGGCACAGATACGCAGTATTTT	CASSSELDGTDTQYF
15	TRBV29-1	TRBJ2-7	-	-	TGCAGCGTTCTTAGTCCGGGACGGGCAGACTACGAGCAGTACTTC	CSVLSPGRADYEQYF
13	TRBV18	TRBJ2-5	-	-	TGTGCCAGCTCGCCCAGCCCCACCGAGACCCAGTACTTC	CASSPSPTETQYF
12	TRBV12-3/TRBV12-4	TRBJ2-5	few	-	TGTGCCAGCAGTCCCGATCCCAACCATCAGTACTTC	CASSPDPNHQYF
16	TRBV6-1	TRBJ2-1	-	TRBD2	TGTGCCAGCAGGAGCACTCTAGCGGCCTCCTACAATGAGCAGTTCTTC	CASRSTLAASYNEQFF
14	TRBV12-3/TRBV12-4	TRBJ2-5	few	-	TGTGCCAGCAGTTTAGAAGTAGGCCAAGAGACCCAGTACTTC	CASSLEVGQETQYF
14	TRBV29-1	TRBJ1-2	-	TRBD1	TGCAGCGGGGTGACAGGGGATTACGGCTATGGCTACACCTTC	CSGVTGDYGYGYTF
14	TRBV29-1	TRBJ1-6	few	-	TGCAGCGTTTCCCCCGGAGGGGTTAATTCACCCCTCCACTTT	CSVSPGGVNSPLHF
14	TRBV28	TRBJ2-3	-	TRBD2	TGTGCCACTAATCCAGCGGGGAGGGGAGATACGCAGTATTTT	CATNPAGRGDTQYF
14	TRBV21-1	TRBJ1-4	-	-	TGTGCCAGCAGCAAAGCGGACAGGGATGAAAAACTGTTTTTT	CASSKADRDEKLFF
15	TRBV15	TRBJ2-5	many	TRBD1	TGTGCCACCAGCAGGAAGGACAGGGGGTCGGAGACCCAGTACTTC	CATSRKDRGSETQYF
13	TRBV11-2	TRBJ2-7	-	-	TGTGCCAGCAGCTTACAACATTCCTACGAGCAGTACTTC	CASSLQHSYEQYF
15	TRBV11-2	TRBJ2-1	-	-	TGTGCCAGCAGCTCTTGGCTAGGGTTTCACAATGAGCAGTTCTTC	CASSSWLGFHNEQFF
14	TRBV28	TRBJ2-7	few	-	TGTGCCAGCAGTTTTCAGGGGGGCGGCTACGAGCAGTACTTC	CASSFQGGGYEQYF
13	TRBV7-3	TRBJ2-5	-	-	TGTGCCAGCAGCTTAACTTCCGGGGATACCCAGTACTTC	CASSLTSGDTQYF
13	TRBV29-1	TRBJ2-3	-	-	TGCAGCGCGGGACGCCCCGGGACGGATACGCAGTATTTT	CSAGRPGTDTQYF
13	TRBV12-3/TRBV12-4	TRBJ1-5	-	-	TGTGCCAGCAGCGTCTTATTTAATCAGCCCCAGCATTTT	CASSVLFNQPQHF
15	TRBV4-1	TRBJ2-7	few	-	TGCGCCAGCAGCCAAGAAACCCTGCCTCGGAACGAGCAGTACTTC	CASSQETLPRNEQYF
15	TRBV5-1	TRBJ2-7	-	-	TGCGCCAGCAGCCTAGGGACGGATCCATCCTACGAGCAGTACTTC	CASSLGTDPSYEQYF
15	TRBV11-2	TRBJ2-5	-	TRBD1	TGTGCCAGCAGCTCTTCCGGGACAGGGGGGAAGACCCAGTACTTC	CASSSSGTGGKTQYF
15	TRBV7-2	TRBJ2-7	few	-	TGTGCCAGCAGCCCGCCGACTAGATTCCCCGACGAGCAGTACTTC	CASSPPTRFPDEQYF
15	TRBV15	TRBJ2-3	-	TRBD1	TGTGCCACCAGCAGAGTGCAGGGGGTCACAGATACGCAGTATTTT	CATSRVQGVTDTQYF
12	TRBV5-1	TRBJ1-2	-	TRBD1	TGCGCCAACAGTCGGGACAGCTATGGCTACACCTTC	CANSRDSYGYTF
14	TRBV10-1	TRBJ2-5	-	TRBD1	TGCGCCAGCAGTTGGGGGACAGACCAAGAGACCCAGTACTTC	CASSWGTDQETQYF
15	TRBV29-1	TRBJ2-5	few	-	TGCAGCGCCGAAACCCGGCTAAGAGGAGGAGAGACCCAGTACTTC	CSAETRLRGGETQYF
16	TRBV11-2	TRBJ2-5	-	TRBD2	TGTGCCAGCAGCTTACTAGCGGGGGGGCTCGAAGAGACCCAGTACTTC	CASSLLAGGLEETQYF
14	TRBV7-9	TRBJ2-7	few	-	TGTGCCAGCAGAGACCCGCGGGGTGGTGGCGAGCAGTACTTC	CASRDPRGGGEQYF
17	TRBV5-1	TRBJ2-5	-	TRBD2	TGCGCCAGCAGCTTGGGGTCCGGGACTAGCAGGGAAGAGACCCAGTACTTC	CASSLGSGTSREETQYF
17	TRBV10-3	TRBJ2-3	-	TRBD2	TGTGCCATCAGTATCTCCGGGGGGGCCTATTCCACAGATACGCAGTATTTT	CAISISGGAYSTDTQYF
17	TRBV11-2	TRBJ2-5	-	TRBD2	TGTGCCAGCAGCGGGGGACTAGCGGGGGGGCGGCAAGAGACCCAGTACTTC	CASSGGLAGGRQETQYF
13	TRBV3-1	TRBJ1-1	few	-	TGTGCCAGCAGCCGGGATACGCAACCCCGAGCTTTCTTT	CASSRDTQPRAFF
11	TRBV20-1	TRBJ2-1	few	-	TGCAGTGCTCGTCTGGGGAATGAGCAGCTCTTC	CSARLGNEQLF
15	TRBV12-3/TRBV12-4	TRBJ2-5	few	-	TGTGCCAGCAGATTAAGGCAGGGCATTCACGAGACCCAGTACTTC	CASRLRQGIHETQYF
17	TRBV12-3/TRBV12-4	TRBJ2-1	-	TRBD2	TGTGCCAGCAGTCCCTCTAGCGGGTTAAGCTCCTACAATGAGCAGTTCTTC	CASSPSSGLSSYNEQFF
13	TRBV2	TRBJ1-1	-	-	TGTGCCAGCGGGTGGGACGGGAACACTGAAGCTTTCTTT	CASGWDGNTEAFF
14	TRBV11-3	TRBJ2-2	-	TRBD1	TGTGCCAGCAGCTTAGGAACAGGGGCCGGGGAGCTGTTTTTT	CASSLGTGAGELFF
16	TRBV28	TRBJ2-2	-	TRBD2	TGTGCCAGCACTTCCGGGGGGGTATTGAGCACCGGGGAGCTGTTTTTT	CASTSGGVLSTGELFF
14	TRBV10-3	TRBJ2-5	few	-	TGTGCCATCAGTGAGTCGTTGGACGAAGAGACCCAGTACTTC	CAISESLDEETQYF
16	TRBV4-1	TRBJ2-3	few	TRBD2	TGCGCCAGCAGCCCTAGCGGGGCCCCCCGGGTAGATACGCAGTATTTT	CASSPSGAPRVDTQYF
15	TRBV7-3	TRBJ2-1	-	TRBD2	TGTGCCAGCAGCTTTAGCGGGGGGCTTCCCAATGAGCAGTTCTTC	CASSFSGGLPNEQFF
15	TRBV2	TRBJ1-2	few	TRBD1	TGTGCCAGCAGTGGACAGGGGGCAAAGTTACGTGGCTACACCTTC	CASSGQGAKLRGYTF
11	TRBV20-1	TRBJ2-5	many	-	TGCAGTGCAAGTACTAAAGAGACCCAGTACTTC	CSASTKETQYF
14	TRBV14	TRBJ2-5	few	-	TGTGCCAGCAGCCAAGGCCGACTGCGAGAGACCCAGTACTTC	CASSQGRLRETQYF
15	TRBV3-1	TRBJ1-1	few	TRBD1	TGTGCCGCAGGATGGCAGGGGGCCATGAACACTGAAGCTTTCTTT	CAAGWQGAMNTEAFF
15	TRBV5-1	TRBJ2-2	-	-	TGCGCCAGCAGCTACGGGACAACGAACACCGGGGAGCTGTTTTTT	CASSYGTTNTGELFF